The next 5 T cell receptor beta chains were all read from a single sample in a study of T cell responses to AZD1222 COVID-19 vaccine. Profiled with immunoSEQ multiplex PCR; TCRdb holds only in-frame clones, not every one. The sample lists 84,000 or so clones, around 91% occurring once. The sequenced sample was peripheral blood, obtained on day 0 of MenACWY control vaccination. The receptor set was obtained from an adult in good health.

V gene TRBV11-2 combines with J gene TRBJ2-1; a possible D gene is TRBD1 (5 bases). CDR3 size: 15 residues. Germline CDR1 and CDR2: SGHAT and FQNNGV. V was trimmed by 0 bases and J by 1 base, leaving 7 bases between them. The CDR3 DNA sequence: TGTGCCAGCAGCTTAGAGGCAGGGTCCTACAATGAGCAGTTCTTC. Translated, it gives CASSLEAGSYNEQFF.

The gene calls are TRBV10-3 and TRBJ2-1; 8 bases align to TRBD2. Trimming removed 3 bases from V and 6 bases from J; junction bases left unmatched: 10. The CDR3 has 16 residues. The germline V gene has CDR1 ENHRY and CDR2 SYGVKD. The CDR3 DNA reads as TGTGCCATCAGTGACGCCGGGACTAGGCCCTCCAATGAGCAGTTCTTC. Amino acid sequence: CAISDAGTRPSNEQFF.

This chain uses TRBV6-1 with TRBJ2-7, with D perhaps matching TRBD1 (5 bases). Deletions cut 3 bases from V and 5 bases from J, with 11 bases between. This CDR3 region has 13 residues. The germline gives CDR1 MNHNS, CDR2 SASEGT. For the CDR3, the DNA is TGTGCCAGCAGTGATACAGGATGGAACGAGCAGTACTTC. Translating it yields CASSDTGWNEQYF.

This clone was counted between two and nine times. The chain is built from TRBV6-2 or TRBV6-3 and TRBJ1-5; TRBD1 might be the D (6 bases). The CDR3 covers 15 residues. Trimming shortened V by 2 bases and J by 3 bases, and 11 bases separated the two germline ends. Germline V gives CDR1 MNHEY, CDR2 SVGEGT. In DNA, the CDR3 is TGTGCCAGCAGTTACCCCGACAGGAACAATCAGCCCCAGCATTTT. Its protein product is CASSYPDRNNQPQHF.

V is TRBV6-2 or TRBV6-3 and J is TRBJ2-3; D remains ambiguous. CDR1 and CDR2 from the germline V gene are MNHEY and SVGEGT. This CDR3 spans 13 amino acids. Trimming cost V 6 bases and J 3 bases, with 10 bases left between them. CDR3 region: CASSLLKTDTQYF. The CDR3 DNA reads TGTGCCAGCAGCCTACTCAAGACAGATACGCAGTATTTT.